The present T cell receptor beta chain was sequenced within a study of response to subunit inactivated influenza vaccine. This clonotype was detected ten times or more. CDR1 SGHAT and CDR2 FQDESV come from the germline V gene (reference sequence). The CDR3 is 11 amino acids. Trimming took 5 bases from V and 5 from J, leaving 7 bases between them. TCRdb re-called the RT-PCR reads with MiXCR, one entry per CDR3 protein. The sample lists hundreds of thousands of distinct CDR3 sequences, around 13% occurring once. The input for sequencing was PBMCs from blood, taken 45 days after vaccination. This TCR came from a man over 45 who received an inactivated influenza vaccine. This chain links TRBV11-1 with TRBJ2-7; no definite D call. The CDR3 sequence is CASSAVDEQYF. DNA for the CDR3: TGTGCCAGCAGCGCCGTTGACGAGCAGTACTTC. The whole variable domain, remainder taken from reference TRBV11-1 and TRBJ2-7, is EAEVAQSPRYKITEKSQAVAFWCDPISGHATLYWYRQILGQGPELLVQFQDESVVDDSQLPKDRFSAERLKGVDSTLKIQPAELGDSAMYLCASSAVDEQYFGPGTRLTVT.